A selection of T cell receptor beta chains follows, all from one sample in a study of T cells after posttransplantation cyclophosphamide. This table comes from immunoSEQ multiplex PCR, and its TCRdb copy is limited to in-frame clones, with some not included. The sample includes around 35,000 clones, none of them occurring once. Sequenced material: PBMCs. The receptors stem from a woman in her 50s in good health and a related stem cell transplant donor. Each CDR3 is given with its conserved first and last residue. A D gene is named only where the DNA matches it firmly. For some rows the clone size is stated as once, few or many, or as a class when expanded; others skip it.

clone size: large
J gene: TRBJ1-5
D gene: TRBD1
V gene: TRBV7-2
CDR3 protein: CASSSQGGGQPQHF
CDR3 DNA: TGTGCCAGCAGCTCACAGGGGGGGGGTCAGCCCCAGCATTTT

clone size: -
J gene: TRBJ1-2
D gene: -
V gene: TRBV30
CDR3 protein: CAWSQRGFLSYGYTF
CDR3 DNA: TGTGCCTGGAGCCAACGCGGGTTTTTGTCGTACGGCTACACCTTC

clone size: -
J gene: TRBJ2-3
D gene: TRBD2
V gene: TRBV11-2
CDR3 protein: CASSPSGRDTTDTQYF
CDR3 DNA: TGTGCCAGCAGCCCAAGCGGGAGGGATACCACAGATACGCAGTATTTT

clone size: many
J gene: TRBJ2-7
D gene: TRBD2
V gene: TRBV9
CDR3 protein: CASSEAGGHEQYF
CDR3 DNA: TGTGCCAGCAGCGAAGCGGGAGGGCACGAGCAGTACTTC

clone size: -
J gene: TRBJ1-2
D gene: TRBD1
V gene: TRBV19
CDR3 protein: CASSPGGIHGYTF
CDR3 DNA: TGTGCCAGTAGTCCAGGGGGTATACATGGCTACACCTTC

clone size: many
J gene: TRBJ1-4
D gene: -
V gene: TRBV24-1
CDR3 protein: CATSDLRQDKLFF
CDR3 DNA: TGTGCCACCAGTGATCTGAGACAGGATAAACTGTTTTTT

clone size: many
J gene: TRBJ2-2
D gene: TRBD1
V gene: TRBV7-2
CDR3 protein: CASSSYLGTGRAGELFF
CDR3 DNA: TGTGCCAGCAGCTCCTACCTCGGGACAGGAAGGGCCGGGGAGCTGTTTTTT

clone size: -
J gene: TRBJ2-2
D gene: -
V gene: TRBV7-8
CDR3 protein: CASSLDWTGELFF
CDR3 DNA: TGTGCCAGCAGCTTAGACTGGACCGGGGAGCTGTTTTTT

clone size: -
J gene: TRBJ2-7
D gene: TRBD2
V gene: TRBV27
CDR3 protein: CASSLLRGGVYGEQYF
CDR3 DNA: TGTGCCAGCAGCTTGTTGCGGGGGGGGGTTTACGGGGAGCAGTACTTC

clone size: many
J gene: TRBJ1-3
D gene: -
V gene: TRBV18
CDR3 protein: CASSPAAPGDTIYF
CDR3 DNA: TGTGCCAGCTCACCCGCGGCCCCGGGGGACACCATATATTTT

clone size: many
J gene: TRBJ2-7
D gene: -
V gene: TRBV18
CDR3 protein: CASSPTDYDLRGQYF
CDR3 DNA: TGTGCCAGCTCGCCAACAGATTACGACCTACGAGGGCAGTACTTC

clone size: many
J gene: TRBJ2-1
D gene: TRBD1
V gene: TRBV24-1
CDR3 protein: CATSEGQFYNEQFF
CDR3 DNA: TGTGCCACCAGTGAGGGACAGTTTTACAATGAGCAGTTCTTC

clone size: many
J gene: TRBJ1-4
D gene: -
V gene: TRBV5-3
CDR3 protein: CARSAQGYREVGKLFF
CDR3 DNA: TGTGCCAGAAGCGCGCAGGGGTACAGGGAGGTTGGGAAACTGTTTTTT

clone size: many
J gene: TRBJ1-5
D gene: -
V gene: TRBV19
CDR3 protein: CASSRANQPQHF
CDR3 DNA: TGTGCCAGTAGTAGGGCAAATCAGCCCCAGCATTTT

clone size: many
J gene: TRBJ2-7
D gene: TRBD1
V gene: TRBV15
CDR3 protein: CATSVTGPSSYEQYF
CDR3 DNA: TGTGCCACCAGCGTGACAGGGCCCAGCTCCTACGAGCAGTACTTC

clone size: many
J gene: TRBJ2-2
D gene: -
V gene: TRBV7-9
CDR3 protein: CASSTGRELFF
CDR3 DNA: TGTGCCAGTTCCACGGGTCGGGAGCTGTTTTTT

clone size: many
J gene: TRBJ2-1
D gene: -
V gene: TRBV29-1
CDR3 protein: CSVDTDRSSYNEQFF
CDR3 DNA: TGCAGCGTTGACACTGATCGAAGCTCCTACAATGAGCAGTTCTTC

clone size: -
J gene: TRBJ2-2
D gene: TRBD2
V gene: TRBV6-6
CDR3 protein: CASSRGLQNTGELFF
CDR3 DNA: TGTGCCAGCAGCCGGGGACTACAGAACACCGGGGAGCTGTTTTTT

clone size: many
J gene: TRBJ2-7
D gene: -
V gene: TRBV11-2
CDR3 protein: CASSLRQSSGYEQYF
CDR3 DNA: TGTGCCAGCAGCTTAAGACAGAGTTCAGGCTACGAGCAGTACTTC

clone size: many
J gene: TRBJ1-3
D gene: TRBD1
V gene: TRBV28
CDR3 protein: CASSYRGQGTGNTIYF
CDR3 DNA: TGTGCCAGCAGTTACCGGGGACAGGGGACAGGAAACACCATATATTTT

clone size: many
J gene: TRBJ1-3
D gene: -
V gene: TRBV7-3
CDR3 protein: CASSGGAGAGNTIYF
CDR3 DNA: TGTGCCAGCAGCGGGGGTGCGGGGGCTGGAAACACCATATATTTT

clone size: many
J gene: TRBJ1-4
D gene: -
V gene: TRBV12-3/TRBV12-4
CDR3 protein: CASRESTGQLGNEKLFF
CDR3 DNA: TGTGCCAGCAGGGAATCGACAGGCCAGTTGGGGAATGAAAAACTGTTTTTT

clone size: many
J gene: TRBJ2-2
D gene: -
V gene: TRBV6-4
CDR3 protein: CASSENSHTGELFF
CDR3 DNA: TGTGCCAGCAGTGAGAACTCCCACACCGGGGAGCTGTTTTTT

clone size: few
J gene: TRBJ1-5
D gene: -
V gene: TRBV9
CDR3 protein: CASSAGNQPQHF
CDR3 DNA: TGTGCCAGCAGCGCGGGGAATCAGCCCCAGCATTTT

clone size: many
J gene: TRBJ2-2
D gene: TRBD2
V gene: TRBV7-2
CDR3 protein: CASSSLAGYTGELFF
CDR3 DNA: TGTGCCAGCAGCTCTCTAGCGGGATACACCGGGGAGCTGTTTTTT

clone size: -
J gene: TRBJ2-2
D gene: -
V gene: TRBV5-1
CDR3 protein: CASSLLSGTGELFF
CDR3 DNA: TGCGCCAGCAGCTTACTGAGCGGCACCGGGGAGCTGTTTTTT

clone size: -
J gene: TRBJ2-3
D gene: TRBD2
V gene: TRBV12-5
CDR3 protein: CASVRLAGSTDTQYF
CDR3 DNA: TGTGCTAGTGTCCGACTAGCGGGGAGCACAGATACGCAGTATTTT

clone size: many
J gene: TRBJ1-5
D gene: -
V gene: TRBV19
CDR3 protein: CASSIGGLQPQHF
CDR3 DNA: TGTGCCAGTAGTATAGGAGGGCTCCAGCCCCAGCATTTT

clone size: -
J gene: TRBJ2-7
D gene: -
V gene: TRBV30
CDR3 protein: CAWSVRGAYEQYF
CDR3 DNA: TGTGCCTGGAGTGTACGCGGAGCTTACGAGCAGTACTTC

clone size: few
J gene: TRBJ2-5
D gene: TRBD2
V gene: TRBV4-3
CDR3 protein: CASSQDGTGGETQYF
CDR3 DNA: TGCGCCAGCAGCCAAGATGGAACGGGGGGGGAGACCCAGTACTTC

clone size: many
J gene: TRBJ1-4
D gene: TRBD1
V gene: TRBV24-1
CDR3 protein: CATSDLRRTGALVNEKLFF
CDR3 DNA: TGTGCCACCAGTGATTTGCGTCGGACAGGGGCCCTCGTTAATGAAAAACTGTTTTTT

clone size: many
J gene: TRBJ2-1
D gene: TRBD2
V gene: TRBV5-1
CDR3 protein: CASSSGGGLAHEQFF
CDR3 DNA: TGCGCCAGCAGCTCAGGTGGGGGACTAGCGCATGAGCAGTTCTTC

clone size: few
J gene: TRBJ1-5
D gene: TRBD1
V gene: TRBV7-2
CDR3 protein: CASSVLTGGGQPQHF
CDR3 DNA: TGTGCCAGCAGCGTATTGACAGGGGGCGGGCAGCCCCAGCATTTT

clone size: many
J gene: TRBJ2-7
D gene: -
V gene: TRBV7-2
CDR3 protein: CASSFPTRDEQYF
CDR3 DNA: TGTGCCAGCAGCTTCCCCACCCGCGACGAGCAGTACTTC

clone size: many
J gene: TRBJ2-1
D gene: -
V gene: TRBV27
CDR3 protein: CASSLTAGDEQFF
CDR3 DNA: TGTGCCAGCAGCCTGACGGCAGGAGATGAGCAGTTCTTC

clone size: many
J gene: TRBJ1-2
D gene: TRBD1
V gene: TRBV7-2
CDR3 protein: CASSPQGTAHVRGYTF
CDR3 DNA: TGTGCCAGCAGCCCTCAGGGGACAGCTCATGTAAGGGGCTACACCTTC

clone size: many
J gene: TRBJ2-1
D gene: TRBD2
V gene: TRBV5-8
CDR3 protein: CASGTPGLAGARNEQFF
CDR3 DNA: TGTGCCAGCGGAACACCGGGACTAGCGGGAGCGCGCAATGAGCAGTTCTTC

clone size: many
J gene: TRBJ2-7
D gene: -
V gene: TRBV6-5
CDR3 protein: CASSPTAGYEQYF
CDR3 DNA: TGTGCCAGCAGCCCCACGGCGGGGTACGAGCAGTACTTC

clone size: many
J gene: TRBJ1-2
D gene: TRBD1
V gene: TRBV7-2
CDR3 protein: CASSAAGQTYGYTF
CDR3 DNA: TGTGCCAGCAGCGCCGCGGGACAGACCTATGGCTACACCTTC

clone size: -
J gene: TRBJ2-3
D gene: -
V gene: TRBV19
CDR3 protein: CASSPRFADTDTQYF
CDR3 DNA: TGTGCCAGTAGTCCGCGGTTTGCTGATACAGATACGCAGTATTTT

clone size: many
J gene: TRBJ1-1
D gene: -
V gene: TRBV18
CDR3 protein: CASSPARRDTEAFF
CDR3 DNA: TGTGCCAGCTCCCCAGCCAGGAGGGACACTGAAGCTTTCTTT

clone size: many
J gene: TRBJ1-5
D gene: -
V gene: TRBV6-2/TRBV6-3
CDR3 protein: CASSQSGHTPQHF
CDR3 DNA: TGTGCCAGCAGTCAATCGGGACATACGCCCCAGCATTTT

clone size: many
J gene: TRBJ2-5
D gene: -
V gene: TRBV4-3
CDR3 protein: CASSQIAGETQYF
CDR3 DNA: TGCGCCAGCAGCCAAATTGCGGGTGAGACCCAGTACTTC

clone size: few
J gene: TRBJ2-1
D gene: TRBD2
V gene: TRBV12-3/TRBV12-4
CDR3 protein: CASSAGTIYNEQFF
CDR3 DNA: TGTGCCAGCAGCGCCGGGACTATCTACAATGAGCAGTTCTTC

clone size: many
J gene: TRBJ2-3
D gene: TRBD1
V gene: TRBV7-7
CDR3 protein: CASSQGATDTQYF
CDR3 DNA: TGTGCCAGCAGCCAGGGGGCGACAGATACGCAGTATTTT